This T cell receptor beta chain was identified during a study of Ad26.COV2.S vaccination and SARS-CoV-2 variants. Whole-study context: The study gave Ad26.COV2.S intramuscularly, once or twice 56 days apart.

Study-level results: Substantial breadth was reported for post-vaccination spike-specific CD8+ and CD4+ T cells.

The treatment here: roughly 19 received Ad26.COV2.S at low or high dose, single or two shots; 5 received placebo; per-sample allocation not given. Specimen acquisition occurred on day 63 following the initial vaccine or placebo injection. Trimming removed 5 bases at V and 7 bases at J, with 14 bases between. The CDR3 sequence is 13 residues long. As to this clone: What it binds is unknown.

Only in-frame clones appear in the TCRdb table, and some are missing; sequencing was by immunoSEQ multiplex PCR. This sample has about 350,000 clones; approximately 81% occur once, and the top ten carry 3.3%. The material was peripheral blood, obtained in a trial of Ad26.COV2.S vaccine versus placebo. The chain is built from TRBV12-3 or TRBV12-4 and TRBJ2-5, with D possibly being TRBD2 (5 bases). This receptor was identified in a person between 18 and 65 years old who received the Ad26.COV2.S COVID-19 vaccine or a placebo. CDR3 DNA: TGTGCCAGCAGTCACGCGGGCCCGGGGACCCAGTACTTC. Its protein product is CASSHAGPGTQYF.